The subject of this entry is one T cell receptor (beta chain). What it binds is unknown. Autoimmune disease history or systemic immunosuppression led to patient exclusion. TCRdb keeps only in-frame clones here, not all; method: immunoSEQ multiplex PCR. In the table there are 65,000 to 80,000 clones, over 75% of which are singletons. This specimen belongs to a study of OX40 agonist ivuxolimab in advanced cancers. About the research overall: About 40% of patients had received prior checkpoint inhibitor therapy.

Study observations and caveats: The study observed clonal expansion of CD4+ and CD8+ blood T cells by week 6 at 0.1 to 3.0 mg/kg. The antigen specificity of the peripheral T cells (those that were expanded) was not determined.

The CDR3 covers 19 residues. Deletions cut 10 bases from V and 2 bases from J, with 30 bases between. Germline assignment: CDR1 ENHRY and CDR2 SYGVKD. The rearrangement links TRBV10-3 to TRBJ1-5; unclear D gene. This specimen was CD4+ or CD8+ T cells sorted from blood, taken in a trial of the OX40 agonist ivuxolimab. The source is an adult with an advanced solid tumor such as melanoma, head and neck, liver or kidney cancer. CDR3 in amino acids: CATPSYSSPISACNQPQHF. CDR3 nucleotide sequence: TGTGCCACCCCCTCATACTCTAGCCCTATTTCGGCGTGCAATCAGCCCCAGCATTTT.